This T cell receptor (beta chain) was retrieved from a study of Ad26.COV2.S vaccination and SARS-CoV-2 variants. Using immunoSEQ multiplex PCR, the repertoire was profiled, and TCRdb retains in-frame clones only, with some absent. The data contain roughly 420,000 clones, approximately 92% of them seen just once; the ten biggest clones take up about 2.4%. Treatment noted: over 15 received Ad26.COV2.S at low or high dose, single or two shots; a few received placebo; per-sample allocation not given. Samples analyzed were those drawn on day 63 after the first vaccine or placebo injection. Cohort 1b enrolled adults aged 18-55 years in Boston. On this clone: Antigen unknown.

Study-wide results and limits: It was vaccine recipients, not placebo recipients, who had the higher spike-specific TCR breadth. There was a possibility that the TCR breadth and depth analyses underestimated total T cell responses. Once vaccination had occurred, spike-specific CD8+ and CD4+ T cell responses reportedly showed substantial breadth.

The source is a person between 18 and 65 years old who received the Ad26.COV2.S COVID-19 vaccine or a placebo. This specimen was peripheral blood, taken in a trial of Ad26.COV2.S vaccine versus placebo.

The CDR3 here is CASSFLFASGGARGETQYF. The CDR3 nucleotides read TGTGCCAGCAGCTTCCTGTTCGCTAGCGGGGGGGCCCGTGGAGAGACCCAGTACTTC. The chain recombines TRBV7-6 with TRBJ2-5, with 12 positions matching TRBD2. The CDR3 has 19 residues. Looked up from germline, CDR1 is SGHVS and CDR2 is FNYEAQ. After removal of 3 bases from V and 4 bases from J, the junction contained 15 bases not matched to a gene. Based on the CDR3 plus reference TRBV7-6 and TRBJ2-5, the full variable domain is GAGVSQSPRYKVTKRGQDVALRCDPISGHVSLYWYRQALGQGPEFLTYFNYEAQQDKSGLPNDRFSAERPEGSISTLTIQRTEQRDSAMYRCASSFLFASGGARGETQYFGPGTRLLVL.